Presented here are 18 T cell receptor beta chains from one specimen sequenced in a study of shared clonotypes between healthy human individuals (dated by TCRdb to the early 2020s). Preparation of the library involved the immunoSEQ multiplex PCR assay. TCRdb limited this immuneACCESS table to in-frame rearrangements with V and J called. A share of clones is missing; checked studies link under half to unresolved V genes, and the rest is unexplained. This sample has roughly 2,500,000 clones in its table, and 93% of those were observed once. The ten largest account for about 0.34% of the sample. Source material: naive CD4+ T cells from PBMCs. Per the publication, the cell subset or site label means: CD45RA+ positively selected. The source is a man between 18 and 35 years old in good health. Some clones in this sample may be carry-over from other donors' samples.

Here the CDR3 DNA reads TGTGCCAGCAGCCCACGGCGTAACACCGGGGAGCTGTTTTTT. Protein product: CASSPRRNTGELFF. The rearrangement uses TRBV7-8 and TRBJ2-2; D remains unclear. Trimming stripped 5 bases from V and 2 bases from J, with 9 bases between. Germline lookup yields CDR1 SGHVS and CDR2 FQNEAQ. This CDR3 is built from 14 residues.

The CDR3 is CASSPGLVNTGELFF. CDR3 coding DNA: TGTGCCAGCAGCCCGGGTCTAGTGAACACCGGGGAGCTGTTTTTT. The rearrangement links TRBV6-5 to TRBJ2-2; D gene uncertain. This CDR3 is 15 amino acids long. The ends were cut back, 6 bases at V and 1 base at J, with 12 bases in the middle. Germline CDR1 MNHEY, CDR2 SVGAGI.

This clone occurred a few times. This chain connects TRBV7-8 to TRBJ1-1; D remains unclear. The CDR3 has 12 residues. The germline gives CDR1 SGHVS, CDR2 FQNEAQ. V was clipped by 1 base and J by 6 bases, with 6 bases between them. DNA of the CDR3: TGTGCCAGCAGCTTAGGAGTTGCTGAAGCTTTCTTT. Its protein product is CASSLGVAEAFF.

V is TRBV30 and J is TRBJ2-7, with TRBD2 identical over 12 bases. V dropped 1 base and J dropped 4; count of bases not matched to a gene: 5. Looked up from germline, CDR1 is GTSNPN and CDR2 is SVGIG (reference sequence). This CDR3 has 15 residues. This CDR3 reads CAWSEGLAGRYEQYF. CDR3 sequence (DNA): TGTGCCTGGAGTGAAGGACTAGCGGGGAGATACGAGCAGTACTTC.

The rearrangement links TRBV28 to TRBJ2-5; 15 bases fit TRBD2. J gave up 5 bases and V 7 bases, and 26 bases lay outside the gene matches. The CDR3 runs 22 residues. Germline V gene sequence: CDR1 MDHEN, CDR2 SYDVKM. CDR3 sequence: CASTSGYLDFWTSGRAVETQYF. CDR3 in DNA: TGTGCCAGCACCTCAGGATACTTGGACTTTTGGACTAGCGGGAGGGCCGTGGAGACCCAGTACTTC.

The V gene is TRBV5-6, the J gene TRBJ2-7; 13 nucleotides match TRBD2. Trimming cost V 1 base and J 3 bases; bases outside gene matches: 7. This CDR3 is 17 amino acids long. In germline, CDR1 is SGHDT, CDR2 YYEEEE. In nucleotides, the CDR3 is TGTGCCAGCAGCTTGTTCGGGACTAGCGGGACCGGCTACGAGCAGTACTTC. Translating it yields CASSLFGTSGTGYEQYF.

This clone appeared a single time. J is TRBJ2-3 and V is TRBV4-2; no reliable D call. Germline lookup yields CDR1 LGHNA and CDR2 YNFKEQ. The CDR3 sequence is 12 residues long. V was trimmed by 10 bases and J by 4 bases, leaving 12 bases between them. This chain's CDR3 is CATSQGPDTQYF. As DNA, the CDR3 is TGTGCCACCTCCCAAGGGCCAGATACGCAGTATTTT.

The chain recombines TRBV7-8 with TRBJ1-2; unclear D gene. The V end was cut by 4 bases, the J end by 5 bases, with 14 bases between. The germline V gene has CDR1 SGHVS and CDR2 FQNEAQ. The CDR3 extends over 14 amino acids. The CDR3 region has the DNA TGTGCCAGCAGCTCGACCGGACTGATATATGGCTACACCTTC. The encoded protein is CASSSTGLIYGYTF.

J is TRBJ2-3 and V is TRBV27; tentative D call: TRBD1 (6 bases). The CDR3 is made up of 14 amino acids. V gave up 5 bases and J gave up 2 bases, with 11 bases separating them. The germline gives CDR1 MNHEY, CDR2 SMNVEV (reference sequence). CDR3 amino acids: CASSMGASTDTQYF. The CDR3 bases are TGTGCCAGCAGTATGGGGGCATCCACAGATACGCAGTATTTT.

Comment on this clone: This sample also contains other DNA sequences that code for the same CDR3. V usage is TRBV5-1 and J usage is TRBJ2-1; 9 bases align to TRBD1. The CDR3 totals 16 residues. CDR1 is SGHRS, CDR2 YFSETQ, per germline. The J segment lost 4 bases and the V segment lost 0 bases, leaving 5 bases of the junction unmatched. CDR3 sequence: CASSLAPTGGYNEQFF. In DNA form, the CDR3 reads TGCGCCAGCAGCTTGGCGCCGACAGGGGGATACAATGAGCAGTTCTTC.

The chain joins TRBV7-9 to TRBJ1-4; 8 bases fit TRBD1. The germline CDR1 and CDR2 sequences are SEHNR and FQNEAQ (reference sequence). This CDR3 is 15 amino acids long. The J segment lost 7 bases and the V segment lost 1 base, leaving 5 bases of the junction unmatched. CDR3 amino acids: CASSLGGQVAEKLFF. The DNA of the CDR3 is TGTGCCAGCAGCTTAGGGGGACAGGTTGCTGAAAAACTGTTTTTT.

This chain links TRBV11-2 with TRBJ1-3; tentatively, D is TRBD1 (5 bases). The V and J ends lost 0 bases and 7 bases respectively, with 16 bases between them. Germline assignment: CDR1 SGHAT and CDR2 FQNNGV. This CDR3 is 16 amino acids long. The CDR3 protein is CASSLDLPGYGNTIYF. CDR3 nucleotides: TGTGCCAGCAGCTTAGATCTGCCAGGGTATGGGAACACCATATATTTT.

The V gene is TRBV5-1, the J gene TRBJ2-1, with unresolved D. The CDR3 length is 13 residues. Germline V gene sequence: CDR1 SGHRS, CDR2 YFSETQ. V was pared by 0 bases and J by 8 bases, with 9 bases between. CDR3 loop: CASSLDRAHEQFF. For the CDR3, the DNA is TGCGCCAGCAGCTTGGACCGAGCGCATGAGCAGTTCTTC.

This clone has more than one count but fewer than ten. The chain couples TRBV19 to TRBJ1-2; D is uncertain. V was shortened by 7 bases and J by 5 bases, with 11 bases between the two germline ends. Germline CDR1 is LNHDA and CDR2 is SQIVND (reference sequence). There are 12 residues in the CDR3. The DNA of the CDR3 is TGTGCCAGTATATCGGGCGGTTATGGCTACACCTTC. It encodes CASISGGYGYTF. The whole variable domain, filled in from reference TRBV19 and TRBJ1-2, reads DGGITQSPKYLFRKEGQNVTLSCEQNLNHDAMYWYRQDPGQGLRLIYYSQIVNDFQKGDIAEGYSVSREKKESFPLTVTSAQKNPTAFYLCASISGGYGYTFGSGTRLTVV.

The chain combines TRBV7-9 with TRBJ1-3; 7 bases are shared with TRBD1. The germline gives CDR1 SEHNR, CDR2 FQNEAQ (reference sequence). The V gene end was trimmed by 5 bases and the J gene end by 10 bases; junction bases not matched to a gene: 11. The CDR3 loop spans 14 amino acids. The DNA for the CDR3 is TGTGCCAGCAGCCAACAGGGGACACAGGGAACCATATATTTT. Translated: CASSQQGTQGTIYF.

This rearrangement joins TRBV9 to TRBJ2-7; 9 bases line up with TRBD1. Per the germline V gene, CDR1 is SGDLS and CDR2 is YYNGEE. Losses at the gene ends were 4 bases for V and 2 bases for J; bases not matched to a gene: 7. This CDR3 has 15 amino acids. CDR3 sequence: CASSPRQGGPYEQYF. The CDR3 DNA reads as TGTGCCAGCAGCCCTCGACAGGGGGGCCCCTACGAGCAGTACTTC.

The CDR3 sequence is CASRAGQGFFEAFF. The CDR3 coding sequence is TGTGCCAGCAGAGCGGGACAGGGTTTTTTTGAAGCTTTCTTT. The V gene is TRBV6-1, the J gene TRBJ1-1, with TRBD1 matching over 9 bases. Trimming took 6 bases from V and 7 from J; bases not matched to a gene: 9. The V gene's germline CDR1 is MNHNS and CDR2 SASEGT. The CDR3 loop spans 14 amino acids.

V gene TRBV30 combines with J gene TRBJ2-7; the D gene is possibly TRBD2 (6 bases). Germline values: CDR1 GTSNPN, CDR2 SVGIG (reference sequence). V was shortened by 0 bases and J by 3 bases, with 9 bases between the two germline ends. The CDR3 is 13 residues long. The CDR3 nucleotides read TGTGCCTGGAGTGTTGGAGGGTTCTACGAGCAGTACTTC. It yields the protein CAWSVGGFYEQYF. Full variable domain (remainder filled in from reference TRBV30 and TRBJ2-7): SQTIHQWPATLVQPVGSPLSLECTVEGTSNPNLYWYRQAAGRGLQLLFYSVGIGQISSEVPQNLSASRPQDRQFILSSKKLLLSDSGFYLCAWSVGGFYEQYFGPGTRLTVT.